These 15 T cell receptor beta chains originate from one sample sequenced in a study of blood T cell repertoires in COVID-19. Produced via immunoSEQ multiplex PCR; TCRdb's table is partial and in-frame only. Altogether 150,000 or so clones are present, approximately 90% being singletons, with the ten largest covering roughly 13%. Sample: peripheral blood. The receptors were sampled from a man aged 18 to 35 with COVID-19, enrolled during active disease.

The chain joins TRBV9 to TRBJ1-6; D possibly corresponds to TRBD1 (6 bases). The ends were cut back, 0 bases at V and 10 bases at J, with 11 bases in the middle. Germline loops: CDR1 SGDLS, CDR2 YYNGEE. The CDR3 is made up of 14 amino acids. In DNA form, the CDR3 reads TGTGCCAGCAGCGTAGAACAGGGACGCTCACCCCTCCACTTT. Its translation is CASSVEQGRSPLHF.

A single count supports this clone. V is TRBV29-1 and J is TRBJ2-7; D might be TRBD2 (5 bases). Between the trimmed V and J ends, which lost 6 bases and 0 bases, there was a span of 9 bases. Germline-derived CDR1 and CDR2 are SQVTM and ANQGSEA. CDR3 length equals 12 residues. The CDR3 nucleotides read TGCAGCGTCGGACTTAGCTCCTACGAGCAGTACTTC. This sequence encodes CSVGLSSYEQYF.

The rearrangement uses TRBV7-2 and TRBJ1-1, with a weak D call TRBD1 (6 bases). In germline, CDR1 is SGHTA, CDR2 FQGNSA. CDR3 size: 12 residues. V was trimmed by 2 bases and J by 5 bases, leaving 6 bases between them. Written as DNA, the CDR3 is TGTGCCAGCAGCTTAAGGGGGACTGAAGCTTTCTTT. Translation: CASSLRGTEAFF.

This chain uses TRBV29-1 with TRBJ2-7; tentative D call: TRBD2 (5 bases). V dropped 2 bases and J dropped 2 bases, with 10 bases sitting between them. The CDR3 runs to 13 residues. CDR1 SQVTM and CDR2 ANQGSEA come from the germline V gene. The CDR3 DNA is TGCAGCGTTGAAATGGAGGCTACCTACGAGCAGTACTTC. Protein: CSVEMEATYEQYF.

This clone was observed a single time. The CDR3 bases are TGCGCCAGCAGCTACCTAGGGACTAGCGGGAGGTCCCTTGACTACGAGCAGTACTTC. The encoded protein is CASSYLGTSGRSLDYEQYF. This chain uses TRBV10-1 with TRBJ2-7, with 15 bases lining up with TRBD2. The CDR3 spans 19 residues. CDR1 and CDR2 (germline): WNHNN, SYGVQD (reference sequence). V shed 6 bases and J 3 bases; nucleotides not matched to a gene: 15.

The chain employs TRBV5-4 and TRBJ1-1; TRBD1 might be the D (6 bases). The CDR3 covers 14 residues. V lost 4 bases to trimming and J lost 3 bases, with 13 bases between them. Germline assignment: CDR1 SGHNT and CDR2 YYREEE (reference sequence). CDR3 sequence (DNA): TGTGCCAGCAGCCGAGCCTACAGGGACACTGAAGCTTTCTTT. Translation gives CASSRAYRDTEAFF. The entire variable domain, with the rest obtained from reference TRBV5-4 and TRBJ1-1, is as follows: ETGVTQSPTHLIKTRGQQVTLRCSSQSGHNTVSWYQQALGQGPQFIFQYYREEENGRGNFPPRFSGLQFPNYSSELNVNALELDDSALYLCASSRAYRDTEAFFGQGTRLTVV.

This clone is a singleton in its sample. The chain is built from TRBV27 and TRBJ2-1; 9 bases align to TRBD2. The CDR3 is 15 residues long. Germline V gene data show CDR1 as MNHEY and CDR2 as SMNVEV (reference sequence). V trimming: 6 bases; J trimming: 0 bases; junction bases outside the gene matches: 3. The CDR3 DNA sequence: TGTGCCAGCAGGCGAGCGGGGGGCTCCTACAATGAGCAGTTCTTC. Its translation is CASRRAGGSYNEQFF.

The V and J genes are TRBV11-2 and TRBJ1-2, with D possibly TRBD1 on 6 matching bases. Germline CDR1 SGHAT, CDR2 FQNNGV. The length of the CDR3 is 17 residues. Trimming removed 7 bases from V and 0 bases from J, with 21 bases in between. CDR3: CASTTALGATSNYGYTF. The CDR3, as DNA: TGTGCCAGCACCACCGCCTTGGGGGCAACATCTAACTATGGCTACACCTTC.

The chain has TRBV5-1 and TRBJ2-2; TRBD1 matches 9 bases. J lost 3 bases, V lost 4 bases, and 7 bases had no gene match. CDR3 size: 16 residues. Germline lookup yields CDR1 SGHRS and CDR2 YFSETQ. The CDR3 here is CASSPGQGSYTGELFF. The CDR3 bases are TGCGCCAGCAGCCCCGGACAGGGGTCCTACACCGGGGAGCTGTTTTTT.

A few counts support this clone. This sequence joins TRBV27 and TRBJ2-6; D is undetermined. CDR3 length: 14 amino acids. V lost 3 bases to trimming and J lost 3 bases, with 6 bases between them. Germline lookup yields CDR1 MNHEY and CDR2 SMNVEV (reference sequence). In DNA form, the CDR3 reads TGTGCCAGCAGTTTGTCCTTTGGGGCCAACGTCCTGACTTTC. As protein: CASSLSFGANVLTF.

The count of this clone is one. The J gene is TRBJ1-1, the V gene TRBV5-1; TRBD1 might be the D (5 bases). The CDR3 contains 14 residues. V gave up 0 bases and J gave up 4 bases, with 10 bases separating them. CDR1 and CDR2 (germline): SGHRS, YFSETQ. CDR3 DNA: TGCGCCAGCAGCTTGGGGCAGGGTATCACTGAAGCTTTCTTT. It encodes CASSLGQGITEAFF. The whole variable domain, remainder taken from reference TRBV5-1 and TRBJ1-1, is KAGVTQTPRYLIKTRGQQVTLSCSPISGHRSVSWYQQTPGQGLQFLFEYFSETQRNKGNFPGRFSGRQFSNSRSEMNVSTLELGDSALYLCASSLGQGITEAFFGQGTRLTVV.

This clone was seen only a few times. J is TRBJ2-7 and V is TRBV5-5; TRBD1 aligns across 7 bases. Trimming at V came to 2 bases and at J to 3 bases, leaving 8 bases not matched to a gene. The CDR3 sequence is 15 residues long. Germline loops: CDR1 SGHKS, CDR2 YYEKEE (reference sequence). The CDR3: CASSFPGTANYEQYF. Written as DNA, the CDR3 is TGTGCCAGCAGCTTCCCCGGGACAGCAAACTACGAGCAGTACTTC.

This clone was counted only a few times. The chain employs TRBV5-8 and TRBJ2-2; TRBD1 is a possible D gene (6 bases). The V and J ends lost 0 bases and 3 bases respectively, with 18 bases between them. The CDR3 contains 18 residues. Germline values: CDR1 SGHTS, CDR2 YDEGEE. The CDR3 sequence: CASSLGSSGARYTGELFF. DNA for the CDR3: TGTGCCAGCAGCTTGGGGTCTTCAGGGGCCCGGTACACCGGGGAGCTGTTTTTT.

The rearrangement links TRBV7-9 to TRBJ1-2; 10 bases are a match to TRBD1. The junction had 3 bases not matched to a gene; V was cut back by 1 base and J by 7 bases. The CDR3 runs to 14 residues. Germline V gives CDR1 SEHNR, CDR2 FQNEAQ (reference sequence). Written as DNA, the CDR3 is TGTGCCAGCAGCTTAGGACAGGGGGCGCGTGGCTACACCTTC. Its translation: CASSLGQGARGYTF.

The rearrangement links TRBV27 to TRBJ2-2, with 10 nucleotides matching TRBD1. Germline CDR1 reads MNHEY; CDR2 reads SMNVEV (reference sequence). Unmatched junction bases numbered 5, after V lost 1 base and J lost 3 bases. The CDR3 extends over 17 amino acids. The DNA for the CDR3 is TGTGCCAGCAGTTTATTCTTCGGGACAGGGGACACCGGGGAGCTGTTTTTT. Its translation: CASSLFFGTGDTGELFF.